This T cell receptor (beta chain) was recovered during a study of cytomegalovirus exposure and HLA in healthy donors. Overall study findings and caveats: In vitro assays verified that three CMV-associated chains recognized CMV antigens specifically. A previous analysis found most TCR beta V segments productive roughly 87% or roughly 30% of the time. Several of the most significant clusters appeared, in a later analysis, to be linked to common viral pathogens. Trimming of TCR beta V- and J-genes showed a link, identified in a later analysis, to a missense DCLRE1C variant.

Germline-derived CDR1 and CDR2 are SGHRS and YFSETQ. CDR3 size: 15 residues. V was pared by 4 bases and J by 2 bases, with 14 bases between. A remark on this clone: The antigen is not known.

PCR involved 60 Vbeta and 13 Jbeta primers. This table comes from immunoSEQ multiplex PCR, and its TCRdb copy is limited to in-frame clones, with some not included. The sample yields about 130,000 clones, more than 80% seen once. V gene TRBV5-1 combines with J gene TRBJ2-3; TRBD1 might be the D (6 bases). The source material was PBMCs. The TCR comes from a woman in her 40s in good health and CMV-seropositive. The CDR3 nucleotides are TGCGCCAGCAGCAATCTACAGGGTCCCACAGATACGCAGTATTTT. This gives the protein CASSNLQGPTDTQYF.